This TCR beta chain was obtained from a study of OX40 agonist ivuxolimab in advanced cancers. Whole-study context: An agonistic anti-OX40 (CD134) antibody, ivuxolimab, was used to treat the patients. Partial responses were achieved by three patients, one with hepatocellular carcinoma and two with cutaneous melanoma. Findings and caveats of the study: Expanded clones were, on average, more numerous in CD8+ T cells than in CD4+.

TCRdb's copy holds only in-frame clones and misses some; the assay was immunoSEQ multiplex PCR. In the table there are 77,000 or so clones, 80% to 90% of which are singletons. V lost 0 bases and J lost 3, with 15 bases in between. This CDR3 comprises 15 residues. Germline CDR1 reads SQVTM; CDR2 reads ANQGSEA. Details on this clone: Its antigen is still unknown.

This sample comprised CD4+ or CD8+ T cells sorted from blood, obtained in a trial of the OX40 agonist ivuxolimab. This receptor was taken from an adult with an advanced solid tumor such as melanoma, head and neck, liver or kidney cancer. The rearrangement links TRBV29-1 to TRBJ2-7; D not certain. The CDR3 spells CSVEDRHDYLYEQYF. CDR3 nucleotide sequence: TGCAGCGTTGAAGACCGACATGATTACCTCTACGAGCAGTACTTC.